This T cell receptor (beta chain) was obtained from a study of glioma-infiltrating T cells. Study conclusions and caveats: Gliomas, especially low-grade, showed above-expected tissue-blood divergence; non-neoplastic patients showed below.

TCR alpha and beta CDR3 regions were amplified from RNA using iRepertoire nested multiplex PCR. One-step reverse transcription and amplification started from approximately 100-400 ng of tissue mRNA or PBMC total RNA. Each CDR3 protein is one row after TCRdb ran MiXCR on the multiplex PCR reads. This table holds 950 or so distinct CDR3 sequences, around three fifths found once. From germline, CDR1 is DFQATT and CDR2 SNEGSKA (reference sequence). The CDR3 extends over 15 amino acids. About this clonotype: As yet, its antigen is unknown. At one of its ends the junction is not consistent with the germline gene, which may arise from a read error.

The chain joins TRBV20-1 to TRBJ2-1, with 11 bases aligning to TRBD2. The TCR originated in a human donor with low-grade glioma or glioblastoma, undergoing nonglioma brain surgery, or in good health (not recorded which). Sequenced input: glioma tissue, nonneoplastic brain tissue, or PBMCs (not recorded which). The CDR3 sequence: CSAGSRGLADNEKFF. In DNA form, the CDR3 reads TGCAGTGCCGGCAGCCGGGGACTAGCGGACAATGAGAAGTTCTTC.